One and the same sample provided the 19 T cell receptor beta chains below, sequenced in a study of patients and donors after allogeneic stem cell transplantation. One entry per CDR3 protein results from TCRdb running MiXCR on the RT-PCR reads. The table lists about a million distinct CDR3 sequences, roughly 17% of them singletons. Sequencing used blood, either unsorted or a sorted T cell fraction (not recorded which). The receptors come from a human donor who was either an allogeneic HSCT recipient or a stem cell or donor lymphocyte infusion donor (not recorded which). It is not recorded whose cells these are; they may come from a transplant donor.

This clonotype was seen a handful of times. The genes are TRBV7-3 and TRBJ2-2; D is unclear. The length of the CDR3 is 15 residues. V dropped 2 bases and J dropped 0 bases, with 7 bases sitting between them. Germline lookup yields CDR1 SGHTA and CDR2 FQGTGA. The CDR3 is CASSLHPTNTGELFF. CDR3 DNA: TGTGCCAGCAGCTTACACCCGACGAACACCGGGGAGCTGTTTTTT.

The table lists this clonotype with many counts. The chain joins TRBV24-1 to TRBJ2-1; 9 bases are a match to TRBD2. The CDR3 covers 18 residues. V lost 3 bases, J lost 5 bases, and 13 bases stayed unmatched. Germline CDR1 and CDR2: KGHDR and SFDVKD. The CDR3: CATSDPTSGLGRNNEQFF. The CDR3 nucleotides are TGTGCCACCAGTGATCCTACTAGCGGGTTGGGGCGAAACAATGAGCAGTTCTTC.

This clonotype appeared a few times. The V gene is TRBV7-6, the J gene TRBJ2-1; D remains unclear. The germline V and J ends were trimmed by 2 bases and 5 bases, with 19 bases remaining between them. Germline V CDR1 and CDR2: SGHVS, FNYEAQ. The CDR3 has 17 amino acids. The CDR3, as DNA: TGTGCCAGCAGCTTATGGCCCAGGCCTCTAGAGAACAATGAGCAGTTCTTC. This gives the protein CASSLWPRPLENNEQFF.

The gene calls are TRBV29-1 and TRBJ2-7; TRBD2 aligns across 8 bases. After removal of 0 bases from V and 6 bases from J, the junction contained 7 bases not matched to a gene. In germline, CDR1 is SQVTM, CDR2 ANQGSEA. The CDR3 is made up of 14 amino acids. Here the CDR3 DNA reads TGCAGCGTTGAAGATGGGGTAGCGGGACCCGAGCAGTACTTC. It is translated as CSVEDGVAGPEQYF.

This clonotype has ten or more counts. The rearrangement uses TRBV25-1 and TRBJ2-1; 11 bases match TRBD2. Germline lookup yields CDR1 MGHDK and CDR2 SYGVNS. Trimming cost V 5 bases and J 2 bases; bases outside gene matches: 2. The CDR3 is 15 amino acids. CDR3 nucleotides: TGTGCCAGCAGTATGACTAGCGGGGCCTACAATGAGCAGTTCTTC. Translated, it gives CASSMTSGAYNEQFF.

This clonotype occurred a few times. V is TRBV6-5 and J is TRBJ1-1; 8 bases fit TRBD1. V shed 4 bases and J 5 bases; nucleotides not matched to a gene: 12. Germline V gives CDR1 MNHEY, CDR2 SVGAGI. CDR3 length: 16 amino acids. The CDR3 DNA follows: TGTGCCAGCAGTTTCCAATCCGGACAGGGAAGAACTGAAGCTTTCTTT. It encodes CASSFQSGQGRTEAFF.

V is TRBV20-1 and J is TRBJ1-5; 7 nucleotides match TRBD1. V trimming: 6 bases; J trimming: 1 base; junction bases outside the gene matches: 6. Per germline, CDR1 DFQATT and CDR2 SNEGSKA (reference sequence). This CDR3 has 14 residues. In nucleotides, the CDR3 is TGCAGTGCCGGGGGACAGTCAAGCAATCAGCCCCAGCATTTT. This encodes CSAGGQSSNQPQHF.

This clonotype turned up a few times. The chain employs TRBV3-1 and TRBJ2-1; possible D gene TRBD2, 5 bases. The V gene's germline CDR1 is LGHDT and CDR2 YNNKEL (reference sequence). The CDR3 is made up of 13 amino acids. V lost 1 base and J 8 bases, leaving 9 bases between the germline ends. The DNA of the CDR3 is TGTGCCAGCAGCCAAGGCGGGTCGTATGAGCAGTTCTTC. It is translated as CASSQGGSYEQFF.

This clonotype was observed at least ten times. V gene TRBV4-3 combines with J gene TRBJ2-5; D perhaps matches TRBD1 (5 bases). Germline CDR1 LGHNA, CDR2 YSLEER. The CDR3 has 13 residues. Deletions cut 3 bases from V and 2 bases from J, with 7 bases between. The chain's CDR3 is CASSHQGQETQYF. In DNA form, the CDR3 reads TGCGCCAGCAGCCATCAGGGACAAGAGACCCAGTACTTC.

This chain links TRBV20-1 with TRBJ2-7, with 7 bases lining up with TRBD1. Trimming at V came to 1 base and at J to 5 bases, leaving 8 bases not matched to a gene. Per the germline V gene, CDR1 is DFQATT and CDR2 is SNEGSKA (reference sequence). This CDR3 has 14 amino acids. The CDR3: CSARGPGTVNEQYF. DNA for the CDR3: TGCAGTGCTAGAGGTCCCGGGACAGTCAACGAGCAGTACTTC.

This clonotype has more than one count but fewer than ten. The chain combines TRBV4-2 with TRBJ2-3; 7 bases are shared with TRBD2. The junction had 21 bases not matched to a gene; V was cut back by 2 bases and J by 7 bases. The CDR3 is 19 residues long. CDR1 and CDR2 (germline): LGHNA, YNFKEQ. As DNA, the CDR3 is TGTGCCAGCAGCCAACCTCATTCTAGCCCAAGCGGGGTACCCAATACGCAGTATTTT. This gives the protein CASSQPHSSPSGVPNTQYF.

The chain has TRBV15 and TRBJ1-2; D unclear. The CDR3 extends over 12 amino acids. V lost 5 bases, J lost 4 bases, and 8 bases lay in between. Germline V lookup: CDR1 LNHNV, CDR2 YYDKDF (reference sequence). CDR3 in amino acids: CATSGRLYGYTF. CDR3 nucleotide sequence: TGTGCCACCAGCGGTAGGCTCTATGGCTACACCTTC. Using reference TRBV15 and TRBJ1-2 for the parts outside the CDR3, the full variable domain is DAMVIQNPRYQVTQFGKPVTLSCSQTLNHNVMYWYQQKSSQAPKLLFHYYDKDFNNEADTPDNFQSRRPNTSFCFLDIRSPGLGDTAMYLCATSGRLYGYTFGSGTRLTVV.

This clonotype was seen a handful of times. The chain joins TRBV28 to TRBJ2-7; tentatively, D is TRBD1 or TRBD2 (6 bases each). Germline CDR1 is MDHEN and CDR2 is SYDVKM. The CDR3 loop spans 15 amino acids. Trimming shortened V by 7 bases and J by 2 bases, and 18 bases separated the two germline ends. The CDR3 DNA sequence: TGTGCCAGCACCAAAGGGGGGCTGTGGACCTACGAGCAGTACTTC. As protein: CASTKGGLWTYEQYF. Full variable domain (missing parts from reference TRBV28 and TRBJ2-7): DVKVTQSSRYLVKRTGEKVFLECVQDMDHENMFWYRQDPGLGLRLIYFSYDVKMKEKGDIPEGYSVSREKKERFSLILESASTNQTSMYLCASTKGGLWTYEQYFGPGTRLTVT.

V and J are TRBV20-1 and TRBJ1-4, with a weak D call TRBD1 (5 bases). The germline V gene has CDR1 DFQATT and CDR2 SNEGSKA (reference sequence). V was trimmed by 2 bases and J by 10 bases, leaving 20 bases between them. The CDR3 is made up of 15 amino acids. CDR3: CSARSHRMGDLKLFF. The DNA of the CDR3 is TGCAGTGCTAGATCGCACAGGATGGGGGACTTAAAACTGTTTTTT.

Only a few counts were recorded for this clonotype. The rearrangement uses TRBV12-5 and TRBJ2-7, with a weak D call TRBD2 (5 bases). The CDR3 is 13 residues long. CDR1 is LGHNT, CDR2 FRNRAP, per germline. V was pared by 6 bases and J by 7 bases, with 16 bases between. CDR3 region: CASGYQAPGEQYF. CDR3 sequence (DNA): TGTGCTAGTGGGTACCAGGCCCCGGGGGAGCAGTACTTC.

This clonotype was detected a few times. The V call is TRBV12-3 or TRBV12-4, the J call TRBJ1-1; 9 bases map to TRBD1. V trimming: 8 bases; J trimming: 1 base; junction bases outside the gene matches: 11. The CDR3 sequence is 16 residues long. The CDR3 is CASQPDRGKRNTEAFF. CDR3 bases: TGTGCCAGCCAACCGGACAGGGGTAAACGGAACACTGAAGCTTTCTTT.

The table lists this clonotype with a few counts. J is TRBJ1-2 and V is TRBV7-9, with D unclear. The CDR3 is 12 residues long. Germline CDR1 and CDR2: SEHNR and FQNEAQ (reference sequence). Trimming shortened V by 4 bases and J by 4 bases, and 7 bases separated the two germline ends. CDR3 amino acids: CASSSHVYGYTF. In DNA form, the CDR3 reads TGTGCCAGCAGCTCACACGTCTATGGCTACACCTTC.

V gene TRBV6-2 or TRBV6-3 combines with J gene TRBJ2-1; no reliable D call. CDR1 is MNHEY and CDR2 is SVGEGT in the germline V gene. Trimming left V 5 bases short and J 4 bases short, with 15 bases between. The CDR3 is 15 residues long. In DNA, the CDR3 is TGTGCCAGCAGTCCTCCTGGTCGGGCATACAATGAGCAGTTCTTC. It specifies CASSPPGRAYNEQFF.

The CDR3 DNA reads TGTGCCAGCAGCTTCGTCTGGGAAGAGACCCAGTACTTC. Protein sequence: CASSFVWEETQYF. The chain has TRBV7-9 and TRBJ2-5, with D hard to call. Trimming shortened V by 3 bases and J by 3 bases, and 8 bases separated the two germline ends. Germline V gives CDR1 SEHNR, CDR2 FQNEAQ (reference sequence). The CDR3 covers 13 residues.